The next 30 T cell receptor beta chains were all read from a single sample in a study of T cell repertoires in cytomegalovirus infection. MiXCR, applied by TCRdb to the reads, yields one record per CDR3 protein. The repertoire includes around 310,000 distinct CDR3 sequences, almost 30% of them detected once, and approximately 20% sits in the top ten. These receptors lack a known antigen. Sequencing was performed on cultured PBMCs, taken from culture after CMV antigen stimulation. Receptors originate from a human donor in good health (CMV status not recorded). Some clones in this sample may be carry-over from other donors' samples.

This clonotype has more than one count but fewer than ten. CDR3 nucleotide sequence: TGTGCCAGCAGTTCTGGGACATTACCAAACGAGCAGTACTTC. This gives the protein CASSSGTLPNEQYF. The chain is built from TRBV28 and TRBJ2-7, with D possibly being TRBD1 (6 bases). Germline CDR1 reads MDHEN; CDR2 reads SYDVKM. CDR3 length equals 14 residues. V was cut by 4 bases and J by 5 bases, with 15 bases left in between.

This clonotype was picked up many times. The gene calls are TRBV10-3 and TRBJ2-1, with D uncertain. The ends were cut back, 10 bases at V and 3 bases at J, with 10 bases in the middle. This CDR3 has 12 amino acids. The V gene's germline CDR1 is ENHRY and CDR2 SYGVKD. The CDR3 reads CATAAYYNEQFF. CDR3 in DNA: TGTGCCACCGCGGCGTACTACAATGAGCAGTTCTTC.

This chain connects TRBV28 to TRBJ2-2; a weak D match, TRBD2 (6 bases). This CDR3 contains 14 residues. The germline gives CDR1 MDHEN, CDR2 SYDVKM. Between the trimmed V and J ends, which lost 3 bases and 8 bases, there was a span of 13 bases. The DNA for the CDR3 is TGTGCCAGCAGTTTGCGCGGGATACGGGGGGAGCTGTTTTTT. It is translated as CASSLRGIRGELFF.

This clonotype was seen at least ten times. The rearrangement links TRBV12-3 or TRBV12-4 to TRBJ1-2; 7 positions match TRBD1. CDR3 length: 16 amino acids. Unmatched junction bases numbered 15, after V lost 5 bases and J lost 6 bases. The CDR3 coding sequence is TGTGCCAGCAGTCCGATCTCCGGGACAGAAAAAGATGGCTACACCTTC. It codes for CASSPISGTEKDGYTF.

The J gene is TRBJ2-2, the V gene TRBV7-3; 7 bases are a match to TRBD1. Germline V gene sequence: CDR1 SGHTA, CDR2 FQGTGA. CDR3 length: 17 residues. Germline trimming cut 1 base from V and 3 bases from J; bases unmatched to any gene: 8. The CDR3 loop reads CASSLNGPTGHTGELFF. The CDR3 region has the DNA TGTGCCAGCAGCTTAAACGGTCCGACAGGGCACACCGGGGAGCTGTTTTTT.

V and J are TRBV28 and TRBJ2-6; 9 bases match TRBD1. The CDR3 runs to 17 residues. Germline lookup yields CDR1 MDHEN and CDR2 SYDVKM. V shed 6 bases and J 4 bases; nucleotides not matched to a gene: 10. CDR3 residues: CASSYRQGVRGANVLTF. For the CDR3, the DNA is TGTGCCAGCAGCTATAGACAGGGGGTGCGGGGGGCCAACGTCCTGACTTTC.

The chain links TRBV7-2 to TRBJ2-7; weak D call: TRBD2 (5 bases). The CDR3 is made up of 13 amino acids. V was cut by 5 bases and J by 9 bases, with 17 bases left in between. Looked up from germline, CDR1 is SGHTA and CDR2 is FQGNSA. CDR3 nucleotide sequence: TGTGCCAGCAGCCAGGACGGAATAGGAGGGCAGTACTTC. It encodes CASSQDGIGGQYF.

Many counts were recorded for this clonotype. This chain links TRBV28 with TRBJ1-2; D ambiguous. In germline, CDR1 is MDHEN, CDR2 SYDVKM. V shed 3 bases and J shed 5 bases, with 13 bases lying between them. This CDR3 spans 14 amino acids. CDR3 residues: CASSFLLRAYGYTF. For the CDR3, the DNA is TGTGCCAGCAGTTTCCTACTCCGGGCGTATGGCTACACCTTC.

The chain joins TRBV12-3 or TRBV12-4 to TRBJ1-3, with TRBD1 matching 9 bases. With V trimmed by 4 bases and J by 4 bases, 5 bases remained unmatched. This CDR3 is 15 amino acids long. CDR3 DNA: TGTGCCAGCAGTTCGGGGACAGGGTCCGGAAACACCATATATTTT. It yields the protein CASSSGTGSGNTIYF.

This clonotype has a count of ten or more. The chain links TRBV7-2 to TRBJ2-1; either TRBD1 or TRBD2 may supply D (6 bases each). Deletions cut 2 bases from V and 7 bases from J, with 18 bases between. There are 16 residues in the CDR3. The germline V gene encodes CDR1 SGHTA and CDR2 FQGNSA. In DNA form, the CDR3 reads TGTGCCAGCAGCTTATTGGCCAGGGGACTTGGGAATGAGCAGTTCTTC. Protein product: CASSLLARGLGNEQFF. The full variable domain, its missing parts supplied by reference TRBV7-2 and TRBJ2-1, is GAGVSQSPSNKVTEKGKDVELRCDPISGHTALYWYRQSLGQGLEFLIYFQGNSAPDKSGLPSDRFSAERTGGSVSTLTIQRTQQEDSAVYLCASSLLARGLGNEQFFGPGTRLTVL.

The DNA of the CDR3 is TGTGCCAGCAGGGACAGCACGGAACAGCCCCAGCATTTT. This gives the protein CASRDSTEQPQHF. The chain recombines TRBV7-8 with TRBJ1-5, with a weak D call TRBD1 (6 bases). V was clipped by 6 bases and J by 7 bases, with 13 bases between them. CDR1 and CDR2 from the germline V gene are SGHVS and FQNEAQ. CDR3 length equals 13 residues.

The rearrangement uses TRBV12-3 or TRBV12-4 and TRBJ2-7; D tentatively reads TRBD1 or TRBD2 (6 bases each). Deletions cut 5 bases from V and 7 bases from J, with 21 bases between. The CDR3 is 15 amino acids. CDR3: CASSLSTKGGAEQYF. For the CDR3, the DNA is TGTGCCAGCAGTCTCTCGACCAAGGGGGGTGCAGAGCAGTACTTC.

This rearrangement joins TRBV7-6 to TRBJ2-5; perhaps TRBD1 as D (6 bases). Germline CDR1 SGHVS, CDR2 FNYEAQ. Between the trimmed V and J ends, which lost 0 bases and 2 bases, there was a span of 16 bases. This CDR3 contains 17 residues. The CDR3 spells CASSLAGDRRGQETQYF. The CDR3 DNA reads TGTGCCAGCAGCTTAGCTGGGGACCGAAGGGGGCAAGAGACCCAGTACTTC.

This clonotype was counted at least ten times. In DNA, the CDR3 is TGTGCCAGCAGCTTAAGAAGGACAGCCGGGGGCTACACCTTC. Protein: CASSLRRTAGGYTF. The genes are TRBV7-2 and TRBJ1-2, with a possible D match to TRBD1 (6 bases). Trimming stripped 2 bases from V and 8 bases from J, with 15 bases between. This CDR3 has 14 residues. Per the germline V gene, CDR1 is SGHTA and CDR2 is FQGNSA.

The CDR3 DNA reads TGTGCCAGCAGCCAAGAATTTTTATCGGCAGCAAGTTTCTATGGCTACACCTTC. Its protein is CASSQEFLSAASFYGYTF. The chain joins TRBV4-2 to TRBJ1-2; D remains unclear. Germline CDR1 LGHNA, CDR2 YNFKEQ. This CDR3 comprises 18 residues. V lost 0 bases and J 4 bases, leaving 21 bases between the germline ends.

The V call is TRBV27, the J call TRBJ1-2; D call uncertain. The V end lost 0 bases, the J end lost 7 bases, and 9 bases lay between the germline ends. The CDR3 covers 13 residues. CDR1 is MNHEY and CDR2 is SMNVEV in the germline V gene (reference sequence). The CDR3 region is CASSLSRDRGYTF. DNA of the CDR3: TGTGCCAGCAGTTTATCCCGGGATCGTGGCTACACCTTC.

The chain uses TRBV6-6 and TRBJ2-3, with 10 bases aligning to TRBD1. V dropped 6 bases and J dropped 4; count of bases not matched to a gene: 4. This CDR3 spans 14 amino acids. Germline values: CDR1 MNHNY, CDR2 SVGAGI (reference sequence). The CDR3 nucleotides are TGTGCCAGCAGACGACAGGGGGCATCAGATACGCAGTATTTT. Translation gives CASRRQGASDTQYF.

The CDR3 DNA reads TGTGCCAGCAGCTCAGGGGCCACTGAAGCTTTCTTT. Its protein product is CASSSGATEAFF. The rearrangement joins TRBV12-3 or TRBV12-4 to TRBJ1-1; D possibly corresponds to TRBD1 (6 bases). This CDR3 has 12 residues. Trimming cost V 6 bases and J 4 bases, with 9 bases left between them.

The sample holds a few counts of this clonotype. The chain has TRBV5-1 and TRBJ2-1; 11 nucleotides agree with TRBD2. Losses at the gene ends were 5 bases for V and 3 bases for J; bases not matched to a gene: 4. CDR3 length: 15 residues. Per the germline V gene, CDR1 is SGHRS and CDR2 is YFSETQ. The CDR3 reads CASRNGLAGYNEQFF. In nucleotides, the CDR3 is TGCGCCAGCAGAAATGGACTAGCGGGCTACAATGAGCAGTTCTTC. Filled out from reference TRBV5-1 and TRBJ2-1, the complete variable domain reads KAGVTQTPRYLIKTRGQQVTLSCSPISGHRSVSWYQQTPGQGLQFLFEYFSETQRNKGNFPGRFSGRQFSNSRSEMNVSTLELGDSALYLCASRNGLAGYNEQFFGPGTRLTVL.

In this sample, this clonotype turned up a few times. The chain employs TRBV6-1 and TRBJ2-1, with D tentatively TRBD2 (5 bases). The CDR3 sequence is 15 residues long. Deletions cut 0 bases from V and 8 bases from J, with 14 bases between. The germline CDR1 and CDR2 sequences are MNHNS and SASEGT. The CDR3 DNA reads TGTGCCAGCAGTGAAGCGAGATCCCTAGCCTATGAGCAGTTCTTC. Translating it yields CASSEARSLAYEQFF.

The gene calls are TRBV27 and TRBJ2-3; 9 nucleotides agree with TRBD2. Germline V gives CDR1 MNHEY, CDR2 SMNVEV (reference sequence). V lost 2 bases and J lost 2; bases outside the gene matches: 8. CDR3 length: 17 residues. The CDR3 region has the DNA TGTGCCAGCAGTTTACTGGGCGGGAGGGCCTCCACAGATACGCAGTATTTT. Its protein is CASSLLGGRASTDTQYF.

This chain uses TRBV6-2 or TRBV6-3 with TRBJ2-1, with D unclear. The CDR3 loop spans 14 amino acids. Germline loops: CDR1 MNHEY, CDR2 SVGEGT. The germline V and J ends were trimmed by 8 bases and 4 bases, with 15 bases remaining between them. The chain's CDR3 is CASVLDVGYNEQFF. The CDR3 nucleotides are TGTGCCAGCGTCCTAGACGTCGGGTACAATGAGCAGTTCTTC.

This clonotype is a singleton in its sample. DNA for the CDR3: TGCGCCAGCAGTGAGTCCCCCAGTTTCAACACTGAAGCTTTCTTT. This gives the protein CASSESPSFNTEAFF. The gene calls are TRBV10-1 and TRBJ1-1; D gene uncertain. The germline V gene has CDR1 WNHNN and CDR2 SYGVQD (reference sequence). V shed 0 bases and J shed 2 bases, with 10 bases lying between them. The length of the CDR3 is 15 residues.

V usage is TRBV7-3 and J usage is TRBJ1-2, with a weak D call TRBD1 (5 bases). In germline, CDR1 is SGHTA, CDR2 FQGTGA. Trimming left V 3 bases short and J 8 bases short, with 16 bases between. CDR3 size: 14 residues. The CDR3, as DNA: TGTGCCAGCAGCTTGGGGACGGGGCTATGGGGCTACACCTTC. It translates to CASSLGTGLWGYTF.

This clonotype was picked up many times. The chain links TRBV12-3 or TRBV12-4 to TRBJ1-2; D gene unclear. This CDR3 comprises 11 residues. The ends were cut back, 2 bases at V and 8 bases at J, with 6 bases in the middle. CDR3 sequence: CASSLSRGYTF. DNA of the CDR3: TGTGCCAGCAGTTTATCGCGGGGCTACACCTTC.

V is TRBV7-2 and J is TRBJ1-5; D remains ambiguous. In germline, CDR1 is SGHTA, CDR2 FQGNSA. V was shortened by 5 bases and J by 4 bases, with 12 bases between the two germline ends. The CDR3 is 14 amino acids. CDR3 bases: TGTGCCAGCAGCCTGCCGGGTAGGAATCAGCCCCAGCATTTT. This gives the protein CASSLPGRNQPQHF.

The chain couples TRBV6-6 to TRBJ1-5, with 7 bases identical to TRBD1. Germline assignment: CDR1 MNHNY and CDR2 SVGAGI (reference sequence). The J segment lost 2 bases and the V segment lost 4 bases, leaving 8 bases of the junction unmatched. The CDR3 has 16 amino acids. This CDR3 reads CASSSRQGMGNQPQHF. The CDR3 nucleotides are TGTGCCAGCAGTTCCCGACAGGGAATGGGCAATCAGCCCCAGCATTTT.

The gene calls are TRBV6-8 and TRBJ1-4, with TRBD1 identical over 7 bases. The CDR3 loop spans 16 amino acids. The V gene end was trimmed by 5 bases and the J gene end by 5 bases; junction bases not matched to a gene: 11. Germline assignment: CDR1 MNHGY and CDR2 SAAAGT. DNA for the CDR3: TGTGCCAGCAGTAAGTTCACCGGGACAGACAATGAAAAACTGTTTTTT. It yields the protein CASSKFTGTDNEKLFF.

The chain uses TRBV5-6 and TRBJ2-3; TRBD1 is a possible D gene (6 bases). Germline CDR1 reads SGHDT; CDR2 reads YYEEEE. The CDR3 runs 16 residues. Trimming took off 4 bases at V and 3 bases at J, with 18 bases between the two ends. CDR3 region: CASSLNRVRGTDTQYF. CDR3 coding DNA: TGTGCCAGCAGCCTTAACAGGGTAAGAGGGACAGATACGCAGTATTTT. The variable domain in full, with the rest retrieved from reference TRBV5-6 and TRBJ2-3, is DAGVTQSPTHLIKTRGQQVTLRCSPKSGHDTVSWYQQALGQGPQFIFQYYEEEERQRGNFPDRFSGHQFPNYSSELNVNALLLGDSALYLCASSLNRVRGTDTQYFGPGTRLTVL.

This clonotype was observed at least ten times. The chain has TRBV7-4 and TRBJ2-7, with D unclear. This CDR3 comprises 15 residues. Germline values: CDR1 SGHVT, CDR2 SQSDAQ. V lost 2 bases and J lost 3, with 14 bases in between. CDR3 amino acids: CASSLRVGENYEQYF. As DNA, the CDR3 is TGTGCCAGCAGCTTAAGGGTTGGAGAGAACTACGAGCAGTACTTC.